Each of the 30 T cell receptor beta chains below was sequenced from the same sample in a study of graft-versus-host responses after intestinal transplantation (TCRdb year 2021). What this sample's time point label stands for: cells obtained before transplantation from donor or recipient. Libraries were prepared through the immunoSEQ multiplex PCR assay. TCRdb re-hosts the immuneACCESS table, in-frame sequences only. Its copies lack some clones; in the studies checked, an unresolved V gene accounts for under half of them, and the cause for the rest is not known. This sample gives 99,000 or so clones in total; less than 90% of them show up just once. Of the sample, around 0.9% falls within the top ten clones. What these receptors recognize is not known. The material was unstimulated CD4+ T cells sorted from spleen or lymph node cells, obtained before intestinal transplant. Every receptor here comes from a human donor who received an intestinal transplant.

The J gene is TRBJ2-7, the V gene TRBV6-5; tentative D call: TRBD2 (6 bases). V dropped 2 bases and J dropped 0 bases, with 11 bases sitting between them. This CDR3 is 15 amino acids long. Germline V gene sequence: CDR1 MNHEY, CDR2 SVGAGI. The CDR3 DNA is TGTGCCAGCAGTTACCGGGAGTGGAGCTCCTACGAGCAGTACTTC. Translation: CASSYREWSSYEQYF.

This clone was found a few times. The chain is built from TRBV7-6 and TRBJ2-2; D is perhaps TRBD1 (5 bases). Germline CDR1 is SGHVS and CDR2 is FNYEAQ. CDR3 length: 14 amino acids. Trimming removed 5 bases from V and 8 bases from J, with 15 bases in between. The CDR3 nucleotides are TGTGCCAGCAGCACTTCCGTCAGGGAAGGGGAGCTGTTTTTT. This gives the protein CASSTSVREGELFF.

Note on this clone: At the DNA level, this CDR3 is encoded by other sequences in the same sample as well. This chain connects TRBV5-1 to TRBJ2-3, with D tentatively TRBD1 (6 bases). Germline-derived CDR1 and CDR2 are SGHRS and YFSETQ. This CDR3 has 14 residues. V lost 2 bases and J 2 bases, leaving 9 bases between the germline ends. CDR3 loop: CASSLGQHTDTQYF. DNA of the CDR3: TGCGCCAGCAGCTTAGGACAGCACACAGATACGCAGTATTTT.

V is TRBV2 and J is TRBJ2-7; 7 bases fit TRBD1. Germline CDR1 SNHLY, CDR2 FYNNEI. The CDR3 runs to 13 residues. V gave up 6 bases and J gave up 3 bases; unmatched junction bases: 5. CDR3 in amino acids: CASRRTGYYEQYF. CDR3 sequence (DNA): TGTGCCAGCAGACGGACAGGATACTACGAGCAGTACTTC.

This sequence joins TRBV6-5 and TRBJ2-3, with D uncertain. V was cut by 2 bases and J by 2 bases, with 8 bases left in between. Germline CDR1 and CDR2: MNHEY and SVGAGI. The CDR3 is made up of 14 amino acids. In nucleotides, the CDR3 is TGTGCCAGCAGTTACGTAGCCACCACAGATACGCAGTATTTT. Its translation: CASSYVATTDTQYF.

The V and J genes are TRBV9 and TRBJ2-2; TRBD2 matches 9 bases. V was clipped by 0 bases and J by 11 bases; unmatched bases: 5. The CDR3 is made up of 14 amino acids. Germline CDR1 reads SGDLS; CDR2 reads YYNGEE. CDR3: CASSVAIGTSELFF. The CDR3 nucleotides read TGTGCCAGCAGCGTAGCTATCGGGACTAGCGAGCTGTTTTTT.

The chain carries TRBV27 and TRBJ2-1; 7 bases are shared with TRBD2. Trimming cost V 7 bases and J 1 base; bases outside gene matches: 4. CDR1 is MNHEY and CDR2 is SMNVEV in the germline V gene (reference sequence). The CDR3 totals 14 residues. In nucleotides, the CDR3 is TGTGCCAGCACCCGGGACTATTCCTACAATGAGCAGTTCTTC. This sequence encodes CASTRDYSYNEQFF.

The rearrangement joins TRBV2 to TRBJ1-1; D possibly corresponds to TRBD1 (6 bases). The CDR3 spans 12 residues. Germline V lookup: CDR1 SNHLY, CDR2 FYNNEI. The germline V and J ends were trimmed by 5 bases and 8 bases, with 12 bases remaining between them. The CDR3 here is CASSTQGQEAFF. CDR3 nucleotides: TGTGCCAGCAGTACACAGGGTCAGGAAGCTTTCTTT.

The genes are TRBV4-1 and TRBJ2-2; possible D gene TRBD2, 5 bases. This CDR3 has 18 residues. Per the germline V gene, CDR1 is MGHRA and CDR2 is YSYEKL. Trimming took off 1 base at V and 0 bases at J, with 15 bases between the two ends. CDR3 region: CASSQAQRVRANTGELFF. The CDR3 DNA follows: TGCGCCAGCAGCCAAGCCCAGAGGGTTAGAGCGAACACCGGGGAGCTGTTTTTT.

V usage is TRBV29-1 and J usage is TRBJ1-1; maybe TRBD1 (5 bases). CDR1 is SQVTM, CDR2 ANQGSEA, per germline. Trimming stripped 7 bases from V and 1 base from J, with 13 bases between. CDR3 size: 13 residues. CDR3 loop: CSALRDWNTEAFF. CDR3 sequence (DNA): TGCAGCGCGCTCCGGGACTGGAACACTGAAGCTTTCTTT. The full variable domain, its missing parts supplied by reference TRBV29-1 and TRBJ1-1, is SAVISQKPSRDICQRGTSLTIQCQVDSQVTMMFWYRQQPGQSLTLIATANQGSEATYESGFVIDKFPISRPNLTFSTLTVSNMSPEDSSIYLCSALRDWNTEAFFGQGTRLTVV.

The chain employs TRBV10-3 and TRBJ2-7; D may be TRBD1 (6 bases). Germline-derived CDR1 and CDR2 are ENHRY and SYGVKD. The CDR3 extends over 12 amino acids. Trimming pared 10 bases from V and 0 bases from J, leaving 10 bases between. CDR3 sequence (DNA): TGTGCCACAGGACAGAACTCCTACGAGCAGTACTTC. Encoded protein: CATGQNSYEQYF.

The count of this clone is one. This chain joins TRBV4-1 and TRBJ1-3; TRBD1 aligns across 7 bases. CDR3 length: 16 residues. V lost 1 base to trimming and J lost 0 bases; unmatched junction nucleotides: 3. CDR1 and CDR2 (germline): MGHRA, YSYEKL. In DNA form, the CDR3 reads TGCGCCAGCAGCCAAGTGGGACAGCGCTCTGGAAACACCATATATTTT. Protein: CASSQVGQRSGNTIYF.

This sequence joins TRBV6-1 and TRBJ2-3, with D unclear. With 6 bases removed from V and 2 bases from J, the gap between germline ends came to 9 bases. Looked up from germline, CDR1 is MNHNS and CDR2 is SASEGT. The CDR3 spans 13 residues. The CDR3 sequence is CASSSTNTDTQYF. The CDR3 nucleotides are TGTGCCAGCAGCTCCACCAACACAGATACGCAGTATTTT.

In its sample, this clone was seen once. This chain connects TRBV7-9 to TRBJ2-7; possibly TRBD1 or TRBD2 for D (5 bases each). Trimming stripped 4 bases from V and 3 bases from J, with 10 bases between. Germline V gives CDR1 SEHNR, CDR2 FQNEAQ (reference sequence). The CDR3 has 13 residues. The CDR3 DNA reads TGTGCCAGCAGCTGGGGACGGGACTACGAGCAGTACTTC. As protein: CASSWGRDYEQYF.

The genes are TRBV4-2 and TRBJ2-3, with a possible D match to TRBD2 (6 bases). This CDR3 is built from 14 residues. V shed 0 bases and J shed 6 bases, with 10 bases lying between them. Germline CDR1 and CDR2: LGHNA and YNFKEQ. The CDR3 here is CASSQETSFDTQYF. In DNA form, the CDR3 reads TGTGCCAGCAGCCAAGAAACTAGCTTCGATACGCAGTATTTT.

This clone showed up just a few times. V gene TRBV7-6 combines with J gene TRBJ1-6; tentatively, D is TRBD1 (6 bases). The CDR3 consists of 16 residues. Germline V gene sequence: CDR1 SGHVS, CDR2 FNYEAQ. V dropped 0 bases and J dropped 7 bases, with 13 bases sitting between them. CDR3: CASSLAPTGNNSPLHF. The CDR3 nucleotides are TGTGCCAGCAGCTTAGCTCCCACAGGGAACAATTCACCCCTCCACTTT.

This chain uses TRBV20-1 with TRBJ2-1; possible D gene TRBD1, 5 bases. This CDR3 contains 10 residues. V gave up 6 bases and J gave up 14 bases, with 14 bases separating them. Germline CDR1 reads DFQATT; CDR2 reads SNEGSKA (reference sequence). The CDR3 nucleotides are TGCAGTGCCACAACAGACAGTAAGTTCTTC. Amino acid sequence: CSATTDSKFF.

The genes are TRBV5-4 and TRBJ1-2; 7 nucleotides match TRBD1. The junction had 1 base not matched to a gene; V was cut back by 2 bases and J by 0 bases. The CDR3 consists of 14 residues. Germline CDR1 SGHNT, CDR2 YYREEE (reference sequence). Here the CDR3 DNA reads TGTGCCAGCAGCTTAGGACAGGCTAACTATGGCTACACCTTC. Residues: CASSLGQANYGYTF.

The chain combines TRBV6-5 with TRBJ2-7, with 11 bases matching TRBD1. J gave up 4 bases and V 6 bases, and 2 bases lay outside the gene matches. Per the germline V gene, CDR1 is MNHEY and CDR2 is SVGAGI. The CDR3 has 13 amino acids. CDR3 sequence: CASRRDRGYEQYF. The CDR3 DNA reads TGTGCCAGCAGACGGGACAGGGGGTACGAGCAGTACTTC.

The chain combines TRBV27 with TRBJ1-1; a weak D match, TRBD1 (6 bases). The ends were cut back, 5 bases at V and 0 bases at J, with 16 bases in the middle. CDR1 is MNHEY and CDR2 is SMNVEV in the germline V gene (reference sequence). The CDR3 runs 16 residues. The chain's CDR3 is CASSADRLRMNTEAFF. The CDR3 region has the DNA TGTGCCAGCAGTGCCGACAGGCTCCGGATGAACACTGAAGCTTTCTTT.

The CDR3 coding sequence is TGTGCCAGCAGCGTAGTCGGGGGTAGCACAGATACGCAGTATTTT. It encodes CASSVVGGSTDTQYF. The chain is built from TRBV9 and TRBJ2-3, with D possibly matching TRBD2 (6 bases). Per germline, CDR1 SGDLS and CDR2 YYNGEE. The CDR3 runs to 15 residues. Between the trimmed V and J ends, which lost 0 bases and 0 bases, there was a span of 8 bases. Full variable domain (missing parts from reference TRBV9 and TRBJ2-3): DSGVTQTPKHLITATGQRVTLRCSPRSGDLSVYWYQQSLDQGLQFLIQYYNGEERAKGNILERFSAQQFPDLHSELNLSSLELGDSALYFCASSVVGGSTDTQYFGPGTRLTVL.

This clone showed up just once. The J gene is TRBJ2-7, the V gene TRBV5-1, with D perhaps matching TRBD2 (6 bases). The CDR3 has 14 amino acids. Trimming cost V 2 bases and J 5 bases, with 14 bases left between them. Germline V lookup: CDR1 SGHRS, CDR2 YFSETQ. The CDR3 region has the DNA TGCGCCAGCAGCTTTGGACTACAGATCGACGAGCAGTACTTC. Encoded protein: CASSFGLQIDEQYF.

This chain joins TRBV2 and TRBJ2-1, with 8 positions matching TRBD2. The length of the CDR3 is 12 residues. Germline lookup yields CDR1 SNHLY and CDR2 FYNNEI. J gave up 9 bases and V 5 bases, and 3 bases lay outside the gene matches. CDR3: CASSSAGVEQFF. CDR3 sequence (DNA): TGTGCCAGCAGTTCAGCGGGAGTTGAGCAGTTCTTC.

V and J are TRBV5-4 and TRBJ2-7, with D possibly being TRBD1 (6 bases). The germline V gene encodes CDR1 SGHNT and CDR2 YYREEE (reference sequence). The V end lost 4 bases, the J end lost 4 bases, and 15 bases lay between the germline ends. This CDR3 is built from 14 residues. The CDR3 DNA reads as TGTGCCAGCAGCCAGAACAGGGATCAATACGAGCAGTACTTC. Translating gives CASSQNRDQYEQYF.

This chain links TRBV10-3 with TRBJ2-7; possibly TRBD2 for D (5 bases). The CDR3 extends over 13 amino acids. Germline values: CDR1 ENHRY, CDR2 SYGVKD. V lost 6 bases, J lost 0 bases, and 9 bases lay in between. CDR3 coding DNA: TGTGCCATCAGGAACCGGGACTCCTACGAGCAGTACTTC. This gives the protein CAIRNRDSYEQYF.

The V call is TRBV2, the J call TRBJ1-5, with 8 bases that match TRBD1. The J segment lost 0 bases and the V segment lost 4 bases, leaving 8 bases of the junction unmatched. Germline V gene data show CDR1 as SNHLY and CDR2 as FYNNEI. CDR3 size: 17 residues. CDR3 in amino acids: CASSGTGNPYSNQPQHF. As DNA, the CDR3 is TGTGCCAGCAGTGGGACAGGGAACCCTTATAGCAATCAGCCCCAGCATTTT.

The genes are TRBV5-6 and TRBJ1-1, with no clear D. V was cut by 6 bases and J by 4 bases, with 16 bases left in between. The CDR3 has 14 residues. Per the germline V gene, CDR1 is SGHDT and CDR2 is YYEEEE. The CDR3 reads CASTLSGFPTEAFF. As DNA, the CDR3 is TGTGCCAGCACCCTTTCGGGTTTCCCCACTGAAGCTTTCTTT.

This clone appeared once. The chain recombines TRBV7-9 with TRBJ2-1; D perhaps matches TRBD2 (6 bases). Germline V gene data show CDR1 as SEHNR and CDR2 as FQNEAQ (reference sequence). Trimming removed 4 bases from V and 10 bases from J, with 8 bases in between. CDR3 length equals 11 residues. CDR3 loop: CASSSGVEQFF. CDR3 sequence (DNA): TGTGCCAGCAGCTCGGGAGTCGAGCAGTTCTTC.

V and J are TRBV7-3 and TRBJ2-2, with 7 bases that match TRBD2. From germline, CDR1 is SGHTA and CDR2 FQGTGA. Trimming cost V 0 bases and J 5 bases; bases outside gene matches: 0. CDR3 length: 14 residues. The CDR3 reads CASSLTSGTGELFF. The DNA of the CDR3 is TGTGCCAGCAGCTTAACTAGCGGGACCGGGGAGCTGTTTTTT.

This clone was observed once. The V gene is TRBV6-5, the J gene TRBJ1-1; 7 bases align to TRBD1. The CDR3 covers 13 residues. Germline CDR1 is MNHEY and CDR2 is SVGAGI. The ends lost 6 bases at V and 5 bases at J; junction bases unmatched: 6. The CDR3 sequence is CASRQGRYTEAFF. The CDR3 DNA follows: TGTGCCAGCAGACAGGGGAGGTATACTGAAGCTTTCTTT.